The 23 T cell receptor beta chains listed next were all sequenced from one sample in a study of technical replicates of blood from a few donors (TCRdb year 2017). Libraries were constructed by the immunoSEQ multiplex PCR assay. TCRdb re-hosts the immuneACCESS table, in-frame sequences only. Its copies lack some clones; in the studies checked, an unresolved V gene accounts for under half of them, and the cause for the rest is not known. The sample table holds almost 70,000 clones, of which approximately 90% were seen once. The ten largest clones take up roughly 4.3% of the sample. The sequenced material came from PBMCs. The receptors derive from a human donor in good health. Some clones in this sample may be carry-over from other donors' samples.

The chain recombines TRBV5-4 with TRBJ2-1; a weak D match, TRBD1 (5 bases). This CDR3 region has 13 residues. From germline, CDR1 is SGHNT and CDR2 YYREEE (reference sequence). Trimming pared 2 bases from V and 8 bases from J, leaving 11 bases between. This chain's CDR3 is CASSLLQGDEQFF. CDR3 bases: TGTGCCAGCAGCTTATTACAAGGGGATGAGCAGTTCTTC. The whole variable domain, filled in from reference TRBV5-4 and TRBJ2-1, reads ETGVTQSPTHLIKTRGQQVTLRCSSQSGHNTVSWYQQALGQGPQFIFQYYREEENGRGNFPPRFSGLQFPNYSSELNVNALELDDSALYLCASSLLQGDEQFFGPGTRLTVL.

The V call is TRBV13, the J call TRBJ2-7; 14 nucleotides align to TRBD2. Unmatched junction bases numbered 8, after V lost 5 bases and J lost 2 bases. Germline CDR1 and CDR2: PRHDT and FYEKMQ (reference sequence). This CDR3 comprises 17 residues. DNA of the CDR3: TGTGCCAGCAGCGCGACTAGCGGGGGGGAAATGACCTACGAGCAGTACTTC. Amino acid sequence: CASSATSGGEMTYEQYF.

The chain has TRBV7-6 and TRBJ1-1, with a tentative D call TRBD1 (5 bases). The CDR3 is made up of 15 amino acids. Germline assignment: CDR1 SGHVS and CDR2 FNYEAQ. V lost 2 bases and J 2 bases, leaving 12 bases between the germline ends. The CDR3 nucleotides are TGTGCCAGCAGCTTATTGGGGCCCGGTAACACTGAAGCTTTCTTT. Translation gives CASSLLGPGNTEAFF. Supplemented by reference TRBV7-6 and TRBJ1-1, the full variable domain reads GAGVSQSPRYKVTKRGQDVALRCDPISGHVSLYWYRQALGQGPEFLTYFNYEAQQDKSGLPNDRFSAERPEGSISTLTIQRTEQRDSAMYRCASSLLGPGNTEAFFGQGTRLTVV.

This chain connects TRBV11-2 to TRBJ2-5, with TRBD2 matching 9 bases. Germline CDR1 and CDR2: SGHAT and FQNNGV. The CDR3 consists of 17 residues. V was clipped by 5 bases and J by 2 bases; unmatched bases: 12. The CDR3 here is CASSLLAGATLQETQYF. As DNA, the CDR3 is TGTGCCAGCAGCCTTTTAGCGGGGGCCACACTTCAAGAGACCCAGTACTTC.

This clone was observed once. The gene calls are TRBV4-1 and TRBJ2-7; no clear D. The CDR3 runs 12 residues. The germline V and J ends were trimmed by 1 base and 4 bases, with 5 bases remaining between them. In germline, CDR1 is MGHRA, CDR2 YSYEKL. The CDR3 nucleotides are TGCGCCAGCAGCCAAGTAGCTTACGAGCAGTACTTC. Encoded protein: CASSQVAYEQYF.

The V gene is TRBV2, the J gene TRBJ2-3; 10 positions match TRBD2. CDR3 length: 17 residues. V trimming: 5 bases; J trimming: 1 base; junction bases outside the gene matches: 9. From germline, CDR1 is SNHLY and CDR2 FYNNEI. This chain's CDR3 is CASSFALAGGRTDTQYF. The CDR3 nucleotides are TGTGCCAGCAGTTTTGCATTAGCGGGGGGACGCACAGATACGCAGTATTTT.

As regards this clone: The identical CDR3 is also encoded by other nucleotide sequences in the sample. The J gene is TRBJ1-1, the V gene TRBV6-5; D might be TRBD1 (5 bases). The CDR3 is 15 amino acids. Germline loops: CDR1 MNHEY, CDR2 SVGAGI. Trimming shortened V by 0 bases and J by 1 base, and 9 bases separated the two germline ends. Written as DNA, the CDR3 is TGTGCCAGCAGTTACTCCGGCAGGGCGAACACTGAAGCTTTCTTT. Protein product: CASSYSGRANTEAFF.

V gene TRBV27 combines with J gene TRBJ2-7; 7 bases are shared with TRBD1. V dropped 4 bases and J dropped 2; count of bases not matched to a gene: 5. The CDR3 runs 14 residues. Per the germline V gene, CDR1 is MNHEY and CDR2 is SMNVEV (reference sequence). CDR3 nucleotide sequence: TGTGCCAGCAGTTCGGGACAGCCGGCCTACGAGCAGTACTTC. This translates into CASSSGQPAYEQYF.

The chain employs TRBV7-9 and TRBJ2-1, with TRBD2 matching over 9 bases. The CDR3 is 15 residues long. The V segment lost 5 bases and the J segment 5 bases; nucleotides outside the gene matches: 7. The germline V gene encodes CDR1 SEHNR and CDR2 FQNEAQ (reference sequence). CDR3 coding DNA: TGTGCCAGCAGCGCCCTAGCGGGACTACACAATGAGCAGTTCTTC. Translating gives CASSALAGLHNEQFF.

This clone was detected a few times. This chain joins TRBV2 and TRBJ1-1; 11 bases are a match to TRBD1. The CDR3 has 15 residues. The germline V gene encodes CDR1 SNHLY and CDR2 FYNNEI. V lost 7 bases, J lost 0 bases, and 4 bases stayed unmatched. Written as DNA, the CDR3 is TGTGCCAGCAAGGGACAGGGGGTAATGAACACTGAAGCTTTCTTT. The encoded protein is CASKGQGVMNTEAFF. Together with reference TRBV2 and TRBJ1-1, the CDR3 gives the full variable domain: EPEVTQTPSHQVTQMGQEVILRCVPISNHLYFYWYRQILGQKVEFLVSFYNNEISEKSEIFDDQFSVERPDGSNFTLKIRSTKLEDSAMYFCASKGQGVMNTEAFFGQGTRLTVV.

The chain combines TRBV19 with TRBJ2-1; 8 bases are a match to TRBD2. Germline CDR1 reads LNHDA; CDR2 reads SQIVND (reference sequence). With 3 bases clipped from V and 4 bases from J, the junction kept 5 bases outside the gene matches. There are 15 residues in the CDR3. The CDR3 DNA reads TGTGCCAGTAGTATGATGGCGGGAGGATACAATGAGCAGTTCTTC. Translated, it gives CASSMMAGGYNEQFF.

The V call is TRBV7-9, the J call TRBJ2-5; 13 positions agree with TRBD2. CDR1 is SEHNR, CDR2 FQNEAQ, per germline (reference sequence). With 0 bases clipped from V and 5 bases from J, the junction kept 0 bases outside the gene matches. The CDR3 spans 15 residues. In DNA form, the CDR3 reads TGTGCCAGCAGCTTAGCGGGACTAGCGGGGGAGACCCAGTACTTC. This encodes CASSLAGLAGETQYF.

A note on this clone: The identical CDR3 is also encoded by other nucleotide sequences in the sample. J is TRBJ2-1 and V is TRBV5-1, with TRBD2 matching 8 bases. CDR1 SGHRS and CDR2 YFSETQ come from the germline V gene. The CDR3 length is 14 residues. V lost 1 base to trimming and J lost 4 bases; unmatched junction nucleotides: 1. CDR3 sequence (DNA): TGCGCCAGCAGCTTGTCGGGGGGGTACAATGAGCAGTTCTTC. It codes for CASSLSGGYNEQFF.

This chain uses TRBV6-6 with TRBJ2-3; perhaps TRBD2 as D (6 bases). Germline values: CDR1 MNHNY, CDR2 SVGAGI (reference sequence). The CDR3 sequence is 15 residues long. V was shortened by 3 bases and J by 3 bases, with 13 bases between the two germline ends. The chain's CDR3 is CASSYSGSGTDTQYF. In nucleotides, the CDR3 is TGTGCCAGCAGTTATAGCGGTTCAGGGACAGATACGCAGTATTTT.

The chain recombines TRBV18 with TRBJ1-1; 7 nucleotides agree with TRBD1. The germline V gene encodes CDR1 KGHSH and CDR2 LQKENI. The CDR3 consists of 15 residues. V trimming: 6 bases; J trimming: 1 base; junction bases outside the gene matches: 8. The CDR3 here is CASSPGDSRNTEAFF. Written as DNA, the CDR3 is TGTGCCAGCTCGCCAGGGGACAGCCGGAACACTGAAGCTTTCTTT.

The gene calls are TRBV6-5 and TRBJ1-2; no clear D gene. V lost 0 bases and J 1 base, leaving 9 bases between the germline ends. Germline assignment: CDR1 MNHEY and CDR2 SVGAGI. CDR3 length: 15 residues. In DNA form, the CDR3 reads TGTGCCAGCAGTTACTCATTCGGACTTAACTATGGCTACACCTTC. Translating gives CASSYSFGLNYGYTF.

This clone appeared a single time. The V gene is TRBV7-9, the J gene TRBJ2-1; 7 bases are shared with TRBD1. From germline, CDR1 is SEHNR and CDR2 FQNEAQ (reference sequence). This CDR3 is built from 13 residues. The V gene end was trimmed by 3 bases and the J gene end by 6 bases; junction bases not matched to a gene: 2. The CDR3 region has the DNA TGTGCCAGCAGCTTCACAGGGGCCAATGAGCAGTTCTTC. Its protein product is CASSFTGANEQFF. The entire variable domain, with the rest obtained from reference TRBV7-9 and TRBJ2-1, is as follows: DTGVSQNPRHKITKRGQNVTFRCDPISEHNRLYWYRQTLGQGPEFLTYFQNEAQLEKSRLLSDRFSAERPKGSFSTLEIQRTEQGDSAMYLCASSFTGANEQFFGPGTRLTVL.

In this sample, this clone turned up once. The rearrangement links TRBV5-4 to TRBJ1-3, with 7 bases identical to TRBD1. This CDR3 comprises 14 residues. The V gene's germline CDR1 is SGHNT and CDR2 YYREEE (reference sequence). Unmatched junction bases numbered 3, after V lost 2 bases and J lost 4 bases. The CDR3 sequence: CASSLQGSGNTIYF. The CDR3, as DNA: TGTGCCAGCAGCTTACAGGGGTCGGGAAACACCATATATTTT.

The chain is built from TRBV14 and TRBJ2-7, with 11 bases fitting TRBD1. Germline V gene sequence: CDR1 SGHDN, CDR2 FVKESK. The CDR3 is 16 amino acids. J was trimmed by 3 bases and V by 1 base; bases with no gene match: 5. CDR3 sequence (DNA): TGTGCCAGCAGCCAAGCCGGACAGGGGGCGTTCTACGAGCAGTACTTC. Its translation is CASSQAGQGAFYEQYF.

The sample holds one count of this clone. The V gene is TRBV5-6, the J gene TRBJ2-4, with D hard to call. The V gene's germline CDR1 is SGHDT and CDR2 YYEEEE. Trimming stripped 0 bases from V and 0 bases from J, with 7 bases between. CDR3 length: 15 residues. CDR3 sequence reads: CASSLGATAKNIQYF. The CDR3 DNA is TGTGCCAGCAGCTTGGGGGCGACAGCCAAAAACATTCAGTACTTC.

The chain uses TRBV4-3 and TRBJ1-6, with D possibly being TRBD1 (5 bases). Germline V gene sequence: CDR1 LGHNA, CDR2 YSLEER. The CDR3 runs to 14 residues. V lost 4 bases and J 6 bases, leaving 10 bases between the germline ends. The CDR3 nucleotides are TGCGCCAGCAGCCGCAGGGAGGGTAATTCACCCCTCCACTTT. The encoded protein is CASSRREGNSPLHF.

This chain connects TRBV6-1 to TRBJ2-7; D perhaps matches TRBD1 (6 bases). Between the trimmed V and J ends, which lost 0 bases and 2 bases, there was a span of 14 bases. Germline V lookup: CDR1 MNHNS, CDR2 SASEGT. The CDR3 extends over 16 amino acids. Written as DNA, the CDR3 is TGTGCCAGCAGTGAAGCGATACAGGGATTCCCCTACGAGCAGTACTTC. This encodes CASSEAIQGFPYEQYF.

V is TRBV9 and J is TRBJ2-3; 9 positions match TRBD2. The CDR3 runs 16 residues. Germline loops: CDR1 SGDLS, CDR2 YYNGEE. V lost 0 bases, J lost 4 bases, and 6 bases stayed unmatched. The CDR3 nucleotides read TGTGCCAGCAGCGTAGCAGGCGGGGGGGCGGCAGATACGCAGTATTTT. Amino acids: CASSVAGGGAADTQYF.